This T cell receptor (beta chain) was captured in a study of blood T cell repertoires in COVID-19. Study details: There were acute and convalescent COVID-19 samples, and they came from the United States, Italy and Spain. T cells, B-cell-depleted T cells, or PBMCs provided the cDNA or gDNA that served as material.

This CDR3 is built from 15 residues. The V gene's germline CDR1 is SGHAT and CDR2 FQNNGV. V lost 5 bases to trimming and J lost 2 bases; unmatched junction nucleotides: 7. Original data processing: Reference gene primer amplification in the assay estimated nucleated cell counts. Profiling relied on immunoSEQ multiplex PCR, and the TCRdb table lists in-frame clones only, not all of them. From that table come the V and J calls and clone size; the DNA was used to work out D and trimming. Of roughly 40,000 clones in the sample, almost 80% were seen once. This clonotype was obtained from a woman over 75 with acute or convalescent COVID-19. The V call is TRBV11-2, the J call TRBJ2-3; 7 nucleotides agree with TRBD1. The sample taken for sequencing was peripheral blood. CDR3 amino acids: CASSPTGTDTDTQYF. In nucleotides, the CDR3 is TGTGCCAGCAGCCCCACCGGGACAGACACAGATACGCAGTATTTT.